The 13 T cell receptor beta chains given below trace back to one sample, sequenced in a study of blood T cell repertoires in COVID-19. Assay used: immunoSEQ multiplex PCR; TCRdb lists only in-frame clones, some missing. Of 25,000 to 35,000 clones listed, 90% to 95% are singletons. Material for sequencing was peripheral blood. The receptor source for this set is a human donor with active COVID-19. The donor label of this sample is uncertain.

The rearrangement uses TRBV2 and TRBJ2-3, with D tentatively TRBD2 (5 bases). The CDR3 runs to 13 residues. V lost 4 bases to trimming and J lost 1 base, with 6 bases between them. The germline V gene has CDR1 SNHLY and CDR2 FYNNEI. The CDR3 sequence is CASSGTGTDTQYF. The CDR3 nucleotides read TGTGCCAGCAGTGGGACTGGCACAGATACGCAGTATTTT.

CDR3 coding DNA: TGCGCCAGCAGCCAGGGACTAGCGGGAGGGCCGAGACAAGAGACCCAGTACTTC. Its protein product is CASSQGLAGGPRQETQYF. The V call is TRBV4-1, the J call TRBJ2-5; TRBD2 aligns across 16 bases. CDR1 MGHRA and CDR2 YSYEKL come from the germline V gene. This CDR3 region has 18 residues. V lost 3 bases and J lost 2; bases outside the gene matches: 6.

This clone was observed a few times. This chain connects TRBV19 to TRBJ1-1, with D perhaps matching TRBD1 (6 bases). In germline, CDR1 is LNHDA, CDR2 SQIVND (reference sequence). Trimming removed 5 bases at V and 2 bases at J, with 12 bases between. The CDR3 has 14 residues. This CDR3 is CASSLWGRNTEAFF. As DNA, the CDR3 is TGTGCCAGTAGTCTGTGGGGGCGAAACACTGAAGCTTTCTTT.

This clone was observed a few times. The rearrangement links TRBV27 to TRBJ1-2; TRBD1 matches at 7 bases. The V gene end was trimmed by 0 bases and the J gene end by 4 bases; junction bases not matched to a gene: 2. Per germline, CDR1 MNHEY and CDR2 SMNVEV (reference sequence). There are 14 residues in the CDR3. CDR3 nucleotide sequence: TGTGCCAGCAGTTTATCAACAGGGGCCTATGGCTACACCTTC. It is translated as CASSLSTGAYGYTF.

The chain uses TRBV6-2 or TRBV6-3 and TRBJ2-1, with 15 bases that match TRBD2. The CDR3 is 17 residues long. V lost 5 bases to trimming and J lost 5 bases; unmatched junction nucleotides: 7. Per the germline V gene, CDR1 is MNHEY and CDR2 is SVGEGT. The CDR3, as DNA: TGTGCCAGCAGTCGGACTAGCGGGGGGGTCAGTAACAATGAGCAGTTCTTC. It specifies CASSRTSGGVSNNEQFF.

V and J are TRBV10-3 and TRBJ1-1; no firm D call. Germline V gene lookup returns CDR1 ENHRY and CDR2 SYGVKD. This CDR3 region has 14 residues. Trimming took 3 bases from V and 3 from J, leaving 11 bases between them. The CDR3 spells CAISDYPEDTEAFF. For the CDR3, the DNA is TGTGCCATCAGTGACTACCCAGAGGACACTGAAGCTTTCTTT.

The CDR3 DNA reads as TGTGCCAGCAGCTTACTGAACTATGGCTACACCTTC. Residues: CASSLLNYGYTF. The J gene is TRBJ1-2, the V gene TRBV7-9; no firm D call. Trimming shortened V by 2 bases and J by 2 bases, and 3 bases separated the two germline ends. Germline V gives CDR1 SEHNR, CDR2 FQNEAQ (reference sequence). The CDR3 has 12 amino acids.

This clone was seen just once. The chain joins TRBV3-1 (or the pseudogene TRBV3-2) to TRBJ2-2; TRBD2 agrees at 8 bases. Looked up from germline, CDR1 is LGHDT and CDR2 is YNNKEL (reference sequence). Trimming at V came to 5 bases and at J to 5 bases, leaving 13 bases not matched to a gene. The CDR3 extends over 17 amino acids. CDR3 bases: TGTGCCAGCAGCTCCCCAGCCAGCGGGAGAGGGACCGGGGAGCTGTTTTTT. Its translation: CASSSPASGRGTGELFF.

The chain recombines TRBV5-1 with TRBJ2-3; D might be TRBD2 (6 bases). Germline lookup yields CDR1 SGHRS and CDR2 YFSETQ. V was cut by 2 bases and J by 3 bases, with 13 bases left in between. The CDR3 sequence is 15 residues long. DNA for the CDR3: TGCGCCAGCAGCTTTTACGGGGGTTCAACAGATACGCAGTATTTT. The encoded protein is CASSFYGGSTDTQYF.

The chain employs TRBV6-5 and TRBJ2-1; D unclear. Trimming removed 0 bases from V and 9 bases from J, with 9 bases in between. CDR1 and CDR2 from the germline V gene are MNHEY and SVGAGI. The CDR3 covers 13 residues. The CDR3 region has the DNA TGTGCCAGCAGTTACTCCACAGATCGTGAGCAGTTCTTC. Translating gives CASSYSTDREQFF.

The count of this clone is one. J is TRBJ2-3 and V is TRBV3-1 (or the pseudogene TRBV3-2); TRBD2 agrees at 13 bases. Per germline, CDR1 LGHDT and CDR2 YNNKEL (reference sequence). The CDR3 covers 18 residues. The V and J ends lost 6 bases and 2 bases, in that order; junction bases with no gene match: 11. CDR3 bases: TGTGCCAGCAGTACCGGGACTAGCGGGGTTTGGAACACAGATACGCAGTATTTT. Its protein product is CASSTGTSGVWNTDTQYF.

This chain connects TRBV6-2 or TRBV6-3 to TRBJ1-6; 9 bases map to TRBD1. The ends lost 4 bases at V and 7 bases at J; junction bases unmatched: 2. There are 14 residues in the CDR3. Germline lookup yields CDR1 MNHEY and CDR2 SVGEGT. CDR3 DNA sequence: TGTGCCAGCAGTTCCGGGACAGGGAATTCACCCCTCCACTTT. Translation: CASSSGTGNSPLHF.

The chain uses TRBV25-1 and TRBJ1-2; D is perhaps TRBD1 (5 bases). Germline CDR1 and CDR2: MGHDK and SYGVNS. The CDR3 has 14 residues. V was cut by 5 bases and J by 5 bases, with 15 bases left in between. The CDR3 region is CASSYHGGEYGYTF. The CDR3 coding sequence is TGTGCCAGCAGTTATCATGGGGGGGAGTATGGCTACACCTTC.